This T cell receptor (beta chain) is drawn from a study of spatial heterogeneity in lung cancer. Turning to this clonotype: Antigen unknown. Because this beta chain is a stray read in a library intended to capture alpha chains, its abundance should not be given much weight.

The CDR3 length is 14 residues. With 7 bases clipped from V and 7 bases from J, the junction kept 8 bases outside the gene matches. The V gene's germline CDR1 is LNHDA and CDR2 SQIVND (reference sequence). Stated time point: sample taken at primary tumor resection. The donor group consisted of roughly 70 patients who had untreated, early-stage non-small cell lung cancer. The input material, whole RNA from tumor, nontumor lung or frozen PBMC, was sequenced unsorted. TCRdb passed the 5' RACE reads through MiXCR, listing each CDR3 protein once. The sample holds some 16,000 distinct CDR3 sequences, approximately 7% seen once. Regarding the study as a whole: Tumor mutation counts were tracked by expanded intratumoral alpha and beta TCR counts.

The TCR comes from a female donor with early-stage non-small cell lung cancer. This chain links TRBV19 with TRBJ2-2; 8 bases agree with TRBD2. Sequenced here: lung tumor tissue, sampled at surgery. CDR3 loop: CASTTGGAGGELFF. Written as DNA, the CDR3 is TGTGCCAGTACCACCGGGGGGGCTGGCGGGGAGCTGTTTTTT.